This T cell receptor (beta chain) was identified during a study of cytomegalovirus exposure and HLA in healthy donors (dated by TCRdb to about 2017). Background for the entire study: An earlier analysis of several hundred of the donors reported more than 250 Gb of sequence data and around 120 million unique TCR beta sequences from approximately 180 million T cells. An early release that covered 640 HLA-typed donors contained around 330 gigabases of sequencing data and 75 million to 100 million unique TCR sequences. Of the roughly 390 genotyped donors, around 81% fell in the genetic ancestry cluster associated with self-reported Caucasian donors. The study was designed to test whether signatures of past pathogen exposure could be identified by cataloging public T cell receptors. The study profiled the T cell repertoires of approximately 700 subjects by immunosequencing and related them to cytomegalovirus serostatus. Besides the first cohort of 550 to 750 subjects, a separate validation cohort made up of 90 to 150 different subjects was used. High-throughput TCR immunosequencing, statistical association of individual TCRs with disease status, and machine learning were combined to predict cytomegalovirus infection status. A later analysis re-examined previously published TCR beta repertoires from more than 650 donors and added high-resolution HLA genotyping to investigate patterns of TCR occurrence. Rather than using new phenotypic data, the later analysis identified candidate immune exposures from TCR beta sequences and from how often those sequences occurred across donors. An earlier analysis of fewer than 700 of the donors applied high-throughput TCR beta sequencing to assess whether each TCR beta V gene segment acted as functional or pseudogenic. Alongside the repertoire data, information on donor age, sex, ethnicity and CMV serostatus was compiled. A later genetic analysis used genome-wide SNP genotypes for about three fifths of the 666 donors, treating that subset as a discovery cohort. All discovery cohort repertoires had been generated on a single sequencing platform. Class I and class II HLA loci were covered by the typing at four-digit resolution. The number of typed donors differed by locus: about 629-630 for A, B, C, DRB1 and DQB1; 500 to 550 for DQA1; approximately 610 for DPA1; and 400 to 480 for DPB1. Because of strong linkage in the cohort, 5 or 6 DR-DQ haplotypes were treated as single units for association and clustering. Among 300 to 500 genotyped donors of the cohort, an average of approximately 200,000 unique TCR beta nucleotide sequences was sequenced per donor, of which about 18% were non-productive. On the study overall, not on this receptor specifically: In a later analysis, the rate of TCR association differed among HLA loci, with DRB1 alleles having the most associated TCRs and HLA-C alleles having the fewest. A further reported finding was that TCR beta sequences accurately predicted the HLA-A and HLA-B alleles for most subjects in the first cohort. The sequencing pipeline was judged likely to have produced a cluster of highly shared sequence variants as a technical artifact. The study gave a list of about 160 TCR beta chains associated with cytomegalovirus. A later analysis found that HLA-associated TCR beta chains were more clonally expanded and had lower generation probabilities than equally common non-associated chains. CMV serostatus was the only immune exposure information available for the cohort. HLA typing was unavailable for some donors at each locus, so association tests used only the typed subset. Cytomegalovirus status was reported to be diagnosed by the classifier with high specificity and sensitivity in both the original and validation cohorts. A later analysis reported that several top co-occurrence clusters appeared linked to parvovirus B19, influenza, CMV and Epstein-Barr virus. A later genetic analysis reported fewer N-insertions in productive TCRs among donors in an Asian-associated ancestry cluster than the roughly 620-donor mean. Only TCR beta chains were sequenced in this cohort, and the absence of alpha or paired-chain data limited detectable features. The earlier analysis of approximately 540 of the donors excluded around 17 rarely observed V segments, including chromosome 9 orphons, because counts were too low. Linkage disequilibrium might explain the correlated functional status among segregating V segments, but an unknown experimental factor could not be excluded. Sequencing depth was assumed to be roughly uniform across donors in the presence/absence analyses, though that assumption may not hold. An earlier analysis of approximately 530 of the donors showed that most TCR beta V segments appeared in productive rearrangements either about 87% or about 30% of the time, which broadly matched IMGT annotations. A later genetic analysis associated a missense DCLRE1C variant with V-gene and J-gene trimming of TCR beta chains, and an independent cohort replicated the association. In a later analysis, some 18,000 TCR beta sequences were associated with specific HLA alleles at a false discovery rate of 0.05. While some public TCRs were present in many individuals, most TCR sequences turned up only very rarely across donors. In vitro tests confirmed that a few of the cytomegalovirus-associated TCR beta chains recognize cytomegalovirus antigens. Some IMGT-functional V segments, including TRBV6-2 and TRBV6-3, could not be told apart with the 87-base-pair reads, so those segments were excluded. Strong co-occurrence of HLA alleles, especially DR and DQ, made assigning TCR associations to individual alleles difficult. According to a later analysis, most CMV-associated TCR beta chains appeared to be HLA-restricted, and the HLA associations seemed to be driven largely by CMV exposure. According to the authors, the approach could potentially be generalized to other disease states and immunological phenotypes.

The library was built by means of the immunoSEQ multiplex PCR assay. For the multiplex PCR, a mixture combining 60 forward primers for TCR Vbeta segments and 13 reverse primers for TCR Jbeta segments was used. Amplification of the CDR3 region of rearranged TCR beta genes was performed with a multiplex PCR assay on genomic DNA. The amplified TCR beta libraries were sequenced on the Illumina HiSeq System as 87-base-pair reads. In the authors' own workflow: A later analysis counted about 80 million unique TCR beta chains across the 666 repertoires, and around 12 million of these chains were shared by at least two donors. Raw reads were error-corrected and collapsed into unique sequences with a nearest-neighbor algorithm that merged closely related sequences to remove PCR and sequencing errors. CDR3 sequences were aligned to IMGT reference sequences to assign V, D and J gene segments. For a sequence to be retained, a match of at least six nucleotides was required to both a V gene segment and a J gene segment. A rearrangement counted as productive if the CDR3 had no stop codons and remained in frame with V and J, and every other rearrangement counted as non-productive. CDR3 was defined by IMGT convention, running from the second conserved V-encoded cysteine to the conserved J-encoded phenylalanine. The earlier analysis of around 640 of the donors excluded sequences that lacked an unambiguous match to a single V gene segment. In an earlier analysis of some 590 of the donors, a V segment was called functional when productive rearrangements were above 56.7%, and segregating when the standard deviation between donors exceeded 5%. To diagnose cytomegalovirus status from the catalog of TCR beta chain sequences, a statistical classification framework was built. In a later analysis, TCR nucleotide sequences were compared against IMGT/GENE-DB human TR gene sequences so that V and J genes could be assigned. A later analysis assigned CDR3 sequences and most-parsimonious VDJ recombination scenarios with the TCRdist pipeline. In a later analysis, each TCR beta chain was defined by its CDR3 amino acid sequence together with its V-gene family, and reads without a unique V-gene family were excluded. To address suspected cross-contamination and a sequencing artifact, a later analysis removed some 620 highly shared, low-generation-probability nucleotide sequences. In a later analysis, a clonal expansion index was calculated for each public chain from normalized within-repertoire ranks of inferred template counts. A later analysis computed generation probabilities with a VDJ recombination model fitted to out-of-frame rearrangements, and checked the results against IGoR. In a later analysis, TCR-TCR, TCR-HLA and TCR-CMV co-occurrence was scored with hypergeometric tests, and a repertoire-size bias correction was applied to TCR pairs. To estimate false discovery rates, a later analysis permuted the HLA or CMV assignments 20 times. A later analysis grouped co-occurring TCRs with DBSCAN, adding TCRdist sequence similarity when clustering within HLA-allele-positive subsets. For co-occurrence clustering, repertoires with fewer than 30,000 or more than 120,000 public chains were excluded, along with several repertoires with anomalous nucleotide sharing. The immuneACCESS repertoire file appears here via TCRdb, limited to in-frame rearrangements. These files lack a portion of the clones; in checked studies, under half of the deficit traces to unresolved V genes, and the cause of the others is not known. V and J calls and clone size follow that table, whereas D and trimming were derived from the DNA. The sample table lists about 83,000 clones, 70% to 80% of them with a count of one. In total, the top ten clones hold almost 8.5% of the sample.

The cohort was made up of 500 to 850 healthy bone marrow donors. At the time of sampling, every cohort member was nominally healthy, though immune exposures that went unrecorded were likely present. The donor was CMV seronegative and was included in the group of under 450 seronegative cohort members. Every donor gave a peripheral blood sample, and the peripheral blood mononuclear cells from that sample were used for TCR beta sequencing. The Qiagen DNeasy Blood Extraction Kit was used to extract genomic DNA from the blood cell samples. This clone has only one observation. The antigen it binds to is not known. No base quality values were provided; no much bigger clone lies one nucleotide off. Taken from the germline V gene (reference sequence), the CDR1 and CDR2 loops are MNHEY and SMNVEV. The CDR3 runs 13 amino acids, cysteine and phenylalanine included. CDR3 DNA only is kept here, 39 bases in frame from base 1. V sheds 4 bases and J sheds 2 bases, leaving 9 bases between their ends.

The sample taken for sequencing was PBMCs. The rearranged chain carries TRBV27 and TRBJ2-7; the D gene assignment is ambiguous. The sequence came from a man in his 60s in good health and CMV-seronegative. The DNA sequence is given as TGTGCCAGCAGTTCTATAGACACCTACGAGCAGTACTTC. It translates as CASSSIDTYEQYF.